This T cell receptor (beta chain) came from a study of shared clonotypes between healthy human individuals. Study findings and constraints: The donor pool, a small one, limited the genetic and exposure-history diversity represented. Donor clonotype sharing was expected to depend on sequencing depth.

Profiling relied on immunoSEQ multiplex PCR, and the TCRdb table lists in-frame clones only, not all of them. The table has fewer than 650,000 clones, about three quarters seen once; the top ten hold under 15%. The sample holds one count of this clone. Its antigen is unidentified. Caucasian adults residing in Nashville, Tennessee made up all the donors. The CDR3 spans 15 residues. V trimming: 5 bases; J trimming: 4 bases; junction bases outside the gene matches: 7. Germline V gives CDR1 MNHEY, CDR2 SVGAGI. V and J are TRBV6-5 and TRBJ2-5; TRBD2 matches at 10 bases. The sample consisted of PBMCs. This receptor was obtained from a middle-aged woman in good health. Some clones in this sample may be carry-over from other donors' samples. The CDR3 sequence is CASSRGLAMLETQYF. CDR3 bases: TGTGCCAGCAGTAGGGGACTAGCGATGCTAGAGACCCAGTACTTC.